The 2 T cell receptor beta chains reported below all come from one sample, sequenced in a study of cytomegalovirus exposure and HLA in healthy donors (dated by TCRdb to about 2017). Library preparation used the immunoSEQ multiplex PCR assay. A mixture of 60 forward primers for TCR Vbeta segments and 13 reverse primers for TCR Jbeta segments was used in the multiplex PCR. The table was pulled from immuneACCESS by TCRdb, which kept in-frame rearrangements only. Such tables lose some clones; where checked, under half of the loss comes from unresolved V genes, and the rest has no known cause. This sample's clone table shows around 75,000 clones. The ten largest clonotypes hold 0.8% to 1% of the sample. The sequenced sample was PBMCs. The receptor source for this set is a boy aged 5-17 years in good health and CMV-seronegative.

V and J are TRBV7-9 and TRBJ1-1; 10 nucleotides line up with TRBD1. This CDR3 is 14 amino acids long. CDR1 SEHNR and CDR2 FQNEAQ come from the germline V gene (reference sequence). J was trimmed by 4 bases and V by 5 bases; bases with no gene match: 4. CDR3 protein: CASSPGQGGTEAFF. The CDR3 nucleotides read TGTGCCAGCAGCCCTGGACAGGGGGGCACTGAAGCTTTCTTT. Full variable domain (missing parts from reference TRBV7-9 and TRBJ1-1): DTGVSQNPRHKITKRGQNVTFRCDPISEHNRLYWYRQTLGQGPEFLTYFQNEAQLEKSRLLSDRFSAERPKGSFSTLEIQRTEQGDSAMYLCASSPGQGGTEAFFGQGTRLTVV.

V and J are TRBV5-6 and TRBJ2-3, with a weak D call TRBD2 (5 bases). CDR3 length: 13 amino acids. Germline CDR1 is SGHDT and CDR2 is YYEEEE. This CDR3 is CARHGVSTDTQYF. The CDR3 DNA sequence: TGTGCGCGGCACGGGGTTAGCACAGATACGCAGTATTTT. Full variable domain (missing parts from reference TRBV5-6 and TRBJ2-3): DAGVTQSPTHLIKTRGQQVTLRCSPKSGHDTVSWYQQALGQGPQFIFQYYEEEERQRGNFPDRFSGHQFPNYSSELNVNALLLGDSALYLCARHGVSTDTQYFGPGTRLTVL.